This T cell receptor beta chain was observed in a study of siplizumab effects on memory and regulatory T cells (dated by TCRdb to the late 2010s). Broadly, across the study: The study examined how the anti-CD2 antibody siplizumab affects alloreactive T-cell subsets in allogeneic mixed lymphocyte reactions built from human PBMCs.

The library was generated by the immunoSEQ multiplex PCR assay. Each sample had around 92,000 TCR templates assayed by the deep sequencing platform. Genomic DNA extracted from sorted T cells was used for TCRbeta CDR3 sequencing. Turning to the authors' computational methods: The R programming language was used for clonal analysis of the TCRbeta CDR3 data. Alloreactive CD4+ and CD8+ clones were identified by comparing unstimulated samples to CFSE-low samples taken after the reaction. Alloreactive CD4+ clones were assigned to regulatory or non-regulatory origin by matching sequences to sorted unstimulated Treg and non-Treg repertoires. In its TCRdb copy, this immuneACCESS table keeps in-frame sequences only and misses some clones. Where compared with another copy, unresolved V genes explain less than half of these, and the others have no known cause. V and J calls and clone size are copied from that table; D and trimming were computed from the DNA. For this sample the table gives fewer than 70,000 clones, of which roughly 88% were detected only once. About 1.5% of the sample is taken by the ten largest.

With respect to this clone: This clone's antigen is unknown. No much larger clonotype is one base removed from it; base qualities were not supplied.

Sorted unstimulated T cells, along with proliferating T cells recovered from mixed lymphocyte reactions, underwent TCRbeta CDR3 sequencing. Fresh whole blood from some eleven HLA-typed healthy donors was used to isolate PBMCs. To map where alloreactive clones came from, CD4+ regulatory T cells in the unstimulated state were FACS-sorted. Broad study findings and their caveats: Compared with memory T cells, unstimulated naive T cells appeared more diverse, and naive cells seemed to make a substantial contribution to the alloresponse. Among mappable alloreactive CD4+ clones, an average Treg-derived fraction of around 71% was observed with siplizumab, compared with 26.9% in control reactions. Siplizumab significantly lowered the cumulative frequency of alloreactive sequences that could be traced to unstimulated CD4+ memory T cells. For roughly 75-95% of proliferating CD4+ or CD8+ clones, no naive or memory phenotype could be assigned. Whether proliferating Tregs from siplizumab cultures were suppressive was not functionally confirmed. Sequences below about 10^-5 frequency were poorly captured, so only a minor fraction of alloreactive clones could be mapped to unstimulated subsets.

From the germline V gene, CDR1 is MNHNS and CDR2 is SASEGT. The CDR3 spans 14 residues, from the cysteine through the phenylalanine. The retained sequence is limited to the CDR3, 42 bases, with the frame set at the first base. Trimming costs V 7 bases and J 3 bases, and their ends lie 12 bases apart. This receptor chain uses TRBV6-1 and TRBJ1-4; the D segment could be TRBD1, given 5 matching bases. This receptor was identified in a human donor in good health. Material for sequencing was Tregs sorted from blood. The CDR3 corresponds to CASISGPPNEKLFF. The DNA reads TGTGCCAGCATTTCAGGGCCCCCTAATGAAAAACTGTTTTTT.